Listed below are T cell receptor beta chains from one sample, sequenced in a study of T-cell memory formation after mild COVID-19. TCRdb re-derived calls from the 5' RACE reads in MiXCR, one entry per CDR3 protein. The data contain roughly 280,000 distinct CDR3 sequences, 7% to 10% of them singletons. The specimen was PBMCs or a T cell subset sorted from them (not recorded which). The receptors here all came from a young man who had mild COVID-19 (a few samples of this study predate the infection). Cell type and time point are not known. The CDR3 runs from the conserved cysteine through the conserved F or W. The D gene is left open where the match is weak. A clone size is listed for some rows: how often the clone was seen (once, few, many), or a class if it is expanded.

CDR3nt: TGCGCCAGCAGCTCGGACACCGGCGCACAGTTCTTC; CDR3aa: CASSSDTGAQFF; j_gene: TRBJ2-1; v_gene: TRBV5-1; abundance: -; d_gene: -
CDR3nt: TGTGCCAGCAGCCGGAGGCAGGGCGATCAGCCCCAGCATTTT; CDR3aa: CASSRRQGDQPQHF; j_gene: TRBJ1-5; v_gene: TRBV5-5; abundance: few; d_gene: -
CDR3nt: TGCGCCAGCAGTGGGGGTAACTATGGCTACACCTTC; CDR3aa: CASSGGNYGYTF; j_gene: TRBJ1-2; v_gene: TRBV4-1; abundance: few; d_gene: -
CDR3nt: TGTGCCAGCTCACCCCCGGGAATGGGTTACGAGCAGTACTTC; CDR3aa: CASSPPGMGYEQYF; j_gene: TRBJ2-7; v_gene: TRBV18; abundance: -; d_gene: -
CDR3nt: TGTGCCACCCAGTTCGGTTCTGGCTACACCTTC; CDR3aa: CATQFGSGYTF; j_gene: TRBJ1-2; v_gene: TRBV10-3; abundance: few; d_gene: -
CDR3nt: TGTGCCAGCAGTCCCGGGACAGGGGGCGGCTATGGCTACACCTTC; CDR3aa: CASSPGTGGGYGYTF; j_gene: TRBJ1-2; v_gene: TRBV27; abundance: many; d_gene: TRBD1
CDR3nt: TGCAGTGCTAGGGCCGCCGGAGGGGTTTCCTACAATGAGCAGTTCTTC; CDR3aa: CSARAAGGVSYNEQFF; j_gene: TRBJ2-1; v_gene: TRBV20-1; abundance: few; d_gene: -
CDR3nt: TGCGCCAGCAGCCAGGGGCTGGTCCAGGGGGGTTACAATGAGCAGTTCTTC; CDR3aa: CASSQGLVQGGYNEQFF; j_gene: TRBJ2-1; v_gene: TRBV4-3; abundance: -; d_gene: -
CDR3nt: TGTGCCAGCGGTGACAGGGGGCCCGATGGCTACACCTTC; CDR3aa: CASGDRGPDGYTF; j_gene: TRBJ1-2; v_gene: TRBV28; abundance: -; d_gene: TRBD1
CDR3nt: TGTGCCAGCAGCGTTGGGCCCGAAGCCGAGCAGTACTTC; CDR3aa: CASSVGPEAEQYF; j_gene: TRBJ2-7; v_gene: TRBV7-8; abundance: -; d_gene: -
CDR3nt: TGTGCCAGCAGTCCCTGGCGGGGGGGAGATACGCAGTATTTT; CDR3aa: CASSPWRGGDTQYF; j_gene: TRBJ2-3; v_gene: TRBV6-2/TRBV6-3; abundance: few; d_gene: TRBD2
CDR3nt: TGTGCCATCAGTGAGTCGATGATAGCGGGGGGCCGAGAGACCCAGTACTTC; CDR3aa: CAISESMIAGGRETQYF; j_gene: TRBJ2-5; v_gene: TRBV10-3; abundance: few; d_gene: TRBD2
CDR3nt: TGTGCCAGCGGCCAAGCGGGGGGACCCGATACGCAGTATTTT; CDR3aa: CASGQAGGPDTQYF; j_gene: TRBJ2-3; v_gene: TRBV25-1; abundance: few; d_gene: TRBD2
CDR3nt: TGTGCCAGCAGTTCCGGGGGCCTGAACACCGGGGAGCTGTTTTTT; CDR3aa: CASSSGGLNTGELFF; j_gene: TRBJ2-2; v_gene: TRBV5-5; abundance: many; d_gene: -
CDR3nt: TGCGCCAGCAGCGACCCGGCGGGCTCCTACGAGCAGTACTTC; CDR3aa: CASSDPAGSYEQYF; j_gene: TRBJ2-7; v_gene: TRBV5-1; abundance: few; d_gene: -
CDR3nt: TGTGCCAGCAGCTTACAGGGGGGAGACACTGAAGCTTTCTTT; CDR3aa: CASSLQGGDTEAFF; j_gene: TRBJ1-1; v_gene: TRBV7-3; abundance: many; d_gene: TRBD1
CDR3nt: TGTGCCAGCAGTCGCGGGGGCGCCACCCCCACCCAGTACTTC; CDR3aa: CASSRGGATPTQYF; j_gene: TRBJ2-5; v_gene: TRBV3-1; abundance: -; d_gene: -
CDR3nt: TGTGCCAGCAAAGGTCCTGGCTATGGCTACACCTTC; CDR3aa: CASKGPGYGYTF; j_gene: TRBJ1-2; v_gene: TRBV27; abundance: few; d_gene: -
CDR3nt: TGTGCCAGCTGTGGCCCCGGGCTCGATACGCAGTATTTT; CDR3aa: CASCGPGLDTQYF; j_gene: TRBJ2-3; v_gene: TRBV12-3/TRBV12-4; abundance: -; d_gene: -
CDR3nt: TGTGCCAGCAGCGTCCGGTTGCGGGTTACCCTCAATGAGCAGTTCTTC; CDR3aa: CASSVRLRVTLNEQFF; j_gene: TRBJ2-1; v_gene: TRBV7-9; abundance: -; d_gene: -
CDR3nt: TGTGCCAGCAGTCCCTCGACCTATAGCTCCTACGAGCAGTACTTC; CDR3aa: CASSPSTYSSYEQYF; j_gene: TRBJ2-7; v_gene: TRBV6-5; abundance: -; d_gene: -
CDR3nt: TGCGCCAGCAGCCCTCCGGAGGGTAATTCACCCCTCCACTTT; CDR3aa: CASSPPEGNSPLHF; j_gene: TRBJ1-6; v_gene: TRBV5-1; abundance: many; d_gene: -
CDR3nt: TGCGCCAGCAGCCAAGAGGGACAGGGGTTTAGGGGTGAAGCTTTCTTT; CDR3aa: CASSQEGQGFRGEAFF; j_gene: TRBJ1-1; v_gene: TRBV4-3; abundance: many; d_gene: TRBD1
CDR3nt: TGTGCCAGCAGGGGGACAGGCCGAGAAACTGAAGCTTTCTTT; CDR3aa: CASRGTGRETEAFF; j_gene: TRBJ1-1; v_gene: TRBV6-5; abundance: -; d_gene: TRBD1